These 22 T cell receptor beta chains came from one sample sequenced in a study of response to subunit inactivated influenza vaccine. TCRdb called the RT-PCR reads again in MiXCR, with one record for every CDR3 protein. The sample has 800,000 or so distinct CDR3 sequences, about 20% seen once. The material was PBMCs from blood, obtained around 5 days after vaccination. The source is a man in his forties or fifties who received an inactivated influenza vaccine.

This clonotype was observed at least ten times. CDR3 bases: TGCGCCAGCAGCCAAGATTACGAGTCCGAGCAGTACTTC. Its protein product is CASSQDYESEQYF. V and J are TRBV4-3 and TRBJ2-7; the D is unclear. The germline V gene has CDR1 LGHNA and CDR2 YSLEER. The CDR3 sequence is 13 residues long. V was pared by 0 bases and J by 6 bases, with 9 bases between.

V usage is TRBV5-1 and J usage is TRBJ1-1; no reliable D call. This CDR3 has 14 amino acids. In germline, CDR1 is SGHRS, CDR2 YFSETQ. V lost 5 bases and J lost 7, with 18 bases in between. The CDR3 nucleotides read TGCGCCAGCAGACCCACGGGGAGACCCCATGAAGCTTTCTTT. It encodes CASRPTGRPHEAFF.

DNA of the CDR3: TGTGCCAGCTTAAACCCGACAGGGAATAACAATGAGCAGTTCTTC. Its protein product is CASLNPTGNNNEQFF. This chain connects TRBV7-2 to TRBJ2-1, with TRBD1 matching over 7 bases. V was pared by 8 bases and J by 5 bases, with 12 bases of the junction left unmatched. This CDR3 region has 15 residues. Germline V gene data show CDR1 as SGHTA and CDR2 as FQGNSA.

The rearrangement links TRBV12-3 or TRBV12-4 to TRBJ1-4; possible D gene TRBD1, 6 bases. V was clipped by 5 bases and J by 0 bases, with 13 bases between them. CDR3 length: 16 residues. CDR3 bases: TGTGCCAGCAGTATGGACAGCCCTGCAACTAATGAAAAACTGTTTTTT. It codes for CASSMDSPATNEKLFF.

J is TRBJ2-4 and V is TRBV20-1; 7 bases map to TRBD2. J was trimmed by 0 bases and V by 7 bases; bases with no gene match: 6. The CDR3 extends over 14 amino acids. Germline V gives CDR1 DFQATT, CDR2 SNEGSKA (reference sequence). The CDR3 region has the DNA TGCAGTGTCCTCGGGGAGGGAGCCAAAAACATTCAGTACTTC. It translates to CSVLGEGAKNIQYF.

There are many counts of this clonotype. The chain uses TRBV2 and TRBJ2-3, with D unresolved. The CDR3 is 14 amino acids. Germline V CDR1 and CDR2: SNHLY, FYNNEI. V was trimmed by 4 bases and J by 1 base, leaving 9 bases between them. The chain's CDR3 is CASSATEGTDTQYF. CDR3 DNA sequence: TGTGCCAGCAGTGCCACAGAAGGCACAGATACGCAGTATTTT.

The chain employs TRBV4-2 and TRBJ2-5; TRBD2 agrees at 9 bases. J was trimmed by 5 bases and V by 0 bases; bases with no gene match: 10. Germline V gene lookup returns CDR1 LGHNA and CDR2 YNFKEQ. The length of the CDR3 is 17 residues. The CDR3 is CASSQESSGALMETQYF. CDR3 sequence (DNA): TGTGCCAGCAGCCAAGAGTCTAGCGGGGCACTGATGGAGACCCAGTACTTC.

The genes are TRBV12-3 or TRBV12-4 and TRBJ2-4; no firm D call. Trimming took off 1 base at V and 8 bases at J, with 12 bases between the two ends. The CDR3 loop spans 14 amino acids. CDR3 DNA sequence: TGTGCCAGCAGTTTAGTAGCAGTGCGTGACATTCAGTACTTC. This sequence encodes CASSLVAVRDIQYF.

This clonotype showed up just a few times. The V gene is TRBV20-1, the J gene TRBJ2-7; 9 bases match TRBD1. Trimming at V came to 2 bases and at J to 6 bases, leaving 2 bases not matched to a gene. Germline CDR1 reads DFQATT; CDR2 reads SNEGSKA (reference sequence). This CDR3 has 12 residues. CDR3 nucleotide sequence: TGCAGTGCTAGAAACAGGGGGCTCGAGCAGTACTTC. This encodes CSARNRGLEQYF.

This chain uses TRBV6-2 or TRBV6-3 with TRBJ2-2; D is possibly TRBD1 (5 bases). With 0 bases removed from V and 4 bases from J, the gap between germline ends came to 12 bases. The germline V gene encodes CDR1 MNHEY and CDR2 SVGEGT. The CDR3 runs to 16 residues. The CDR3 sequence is CASSYSIQGGTGELFF. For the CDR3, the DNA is TGTGCCAGCAGTTACTCGATCCAGGGTGGCACCGGGGAGCTGTTTTTT.

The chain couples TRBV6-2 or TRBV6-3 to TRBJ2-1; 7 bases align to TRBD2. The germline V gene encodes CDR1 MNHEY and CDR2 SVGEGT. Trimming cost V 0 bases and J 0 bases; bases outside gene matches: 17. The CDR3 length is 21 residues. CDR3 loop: CASSYSTGPSGWRSSYNEQFF. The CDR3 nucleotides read TGTGCCAGCAGTTACTCGACGGGCCCTAGCGGCTGGCGGAGCTCCTACAATGAGCAGTTCTTC.

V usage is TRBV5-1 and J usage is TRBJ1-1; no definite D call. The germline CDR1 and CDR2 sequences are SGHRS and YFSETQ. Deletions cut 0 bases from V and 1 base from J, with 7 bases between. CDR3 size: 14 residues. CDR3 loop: CASSLGNRNTEAFF. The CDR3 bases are TGCGCCAGCAGCTTGGGGAACAGGAACACTGAAGCTTTCTTT.

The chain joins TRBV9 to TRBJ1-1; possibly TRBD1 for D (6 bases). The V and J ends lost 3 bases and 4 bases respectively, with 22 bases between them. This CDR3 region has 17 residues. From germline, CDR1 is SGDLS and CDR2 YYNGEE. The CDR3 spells CASSEGTQFRGATEAFF. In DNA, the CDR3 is TGTGCCAGCAGCGAAGGGACACAATTCCGCGGGGCCACTGAAGCTTTCTTT. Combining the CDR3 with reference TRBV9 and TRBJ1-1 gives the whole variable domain DSGVTQTPKHLITATGQRVTLRCSPRSGDLSVYWYQQSLDQGLQFLIQYYNGEERAKGNILERFSAQQFPDLHSELNLSSLELGDSALYFCASSEGTQFRGATEAFFGQGTRLTVV.

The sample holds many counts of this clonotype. For the CDR3, the DNA is TGCAGCGTTGGAATTGGGGGAACAGATACGCAGTATTTT. Protein sequence: CSVGIGGTDTQYF. The rearrangement links TRBV29-1 to TRBJ2-3, with D perhaps assigned TRBD1 or TRBD2 (5 bases each). The CDR3 is 13 amino acids. CDR1 is SQVTM, CDR2 ANQGSEA, per germline. V lost 4 bases and J 3 bases, leaving 11 bases between the germline ends.

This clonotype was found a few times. The CDR3 DNA follows: TGTGCCAGCAGCCCTGCCCTCATTACCTACGAGCAGTACTTC. Translation: CASSPALITYEQYF. This chain uses TRBV14 with TRBJ2-7; D unclear. The CDR3 length is 14 residues. The V end was cut by 4 bases, the J end by 2 bases, with 12 bases between. Germline assignment: CDR1 SGHDN and CDR2 FVKESK.

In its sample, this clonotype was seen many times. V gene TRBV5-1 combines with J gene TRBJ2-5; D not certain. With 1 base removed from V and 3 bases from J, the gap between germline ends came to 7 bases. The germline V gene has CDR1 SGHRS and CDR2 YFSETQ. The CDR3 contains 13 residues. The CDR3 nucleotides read TGCGCCAGCAGCTTGTTGACGGAAGAGACCCAGTACTTC. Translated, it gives CASSLLTEETQYF.

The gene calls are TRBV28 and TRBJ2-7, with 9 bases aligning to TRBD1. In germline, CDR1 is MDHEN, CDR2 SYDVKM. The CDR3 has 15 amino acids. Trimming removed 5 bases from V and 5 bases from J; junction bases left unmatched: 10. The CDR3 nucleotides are TGTGCCAGCAGTCCGCCGGGACAGGGCTGGCACGAGCAGTACTTC. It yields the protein CASSPPGQGWHEQYF.

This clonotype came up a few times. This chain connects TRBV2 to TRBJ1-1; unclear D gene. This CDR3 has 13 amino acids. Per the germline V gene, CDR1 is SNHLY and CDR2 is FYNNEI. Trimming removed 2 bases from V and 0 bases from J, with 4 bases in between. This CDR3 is CASSEFLNTEAFF. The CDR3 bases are TGTGCCAGCAGTGAATTTTTGAACACTGAAGCTTTCTTT.

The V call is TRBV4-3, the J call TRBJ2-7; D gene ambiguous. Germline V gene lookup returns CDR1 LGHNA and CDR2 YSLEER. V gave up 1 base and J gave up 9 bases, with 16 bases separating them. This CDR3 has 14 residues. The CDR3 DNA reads TGCGCCAGCAGCCAAGCAGTCAGAGAAATGGGGCAGTACTTC. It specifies CASSQAVREMGQYF.

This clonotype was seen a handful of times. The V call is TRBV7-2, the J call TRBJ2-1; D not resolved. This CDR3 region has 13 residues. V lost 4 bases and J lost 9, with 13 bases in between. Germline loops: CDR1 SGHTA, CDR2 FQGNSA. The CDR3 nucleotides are TGTGCCAGCAGCTCCCATTGGAGTTTTGAGCAGTTCTTC. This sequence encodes CASSSHWSFEQFF.

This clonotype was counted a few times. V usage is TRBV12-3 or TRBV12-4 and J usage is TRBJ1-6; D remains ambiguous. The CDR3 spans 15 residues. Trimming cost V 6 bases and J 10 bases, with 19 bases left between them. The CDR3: CASSPWSDRFSPLHF. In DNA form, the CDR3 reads TGTGCCAGCAGCCCATGGTCGGACCGATTCTCACCCCTCCACTTT.

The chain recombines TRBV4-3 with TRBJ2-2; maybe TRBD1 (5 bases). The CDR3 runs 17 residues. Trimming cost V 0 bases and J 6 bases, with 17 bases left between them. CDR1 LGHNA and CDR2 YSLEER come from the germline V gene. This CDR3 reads CASSQDLDSDNAGELFF. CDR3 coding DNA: TGCGCCAGCAGCCAAGATCTTGACAGTGACAACGCCGGGGAGCTGTTTTTT.